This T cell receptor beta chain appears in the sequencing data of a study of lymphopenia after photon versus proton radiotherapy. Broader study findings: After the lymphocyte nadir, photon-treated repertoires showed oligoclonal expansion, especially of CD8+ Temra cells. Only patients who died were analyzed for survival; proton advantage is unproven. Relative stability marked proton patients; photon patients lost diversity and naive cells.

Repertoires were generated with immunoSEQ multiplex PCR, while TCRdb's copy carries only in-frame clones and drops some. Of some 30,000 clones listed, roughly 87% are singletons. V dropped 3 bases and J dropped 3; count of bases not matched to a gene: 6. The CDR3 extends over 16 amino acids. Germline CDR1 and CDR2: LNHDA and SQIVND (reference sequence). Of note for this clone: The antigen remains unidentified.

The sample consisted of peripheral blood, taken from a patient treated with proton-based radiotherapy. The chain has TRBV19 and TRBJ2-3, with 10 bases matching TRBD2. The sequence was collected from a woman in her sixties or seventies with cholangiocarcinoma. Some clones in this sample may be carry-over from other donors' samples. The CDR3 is CASSINSGGLTDTQYF. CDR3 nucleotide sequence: TGTGCCAGTAGTATTAATAGCGGGGGGTTGACAGATACGCAGTATTTT.